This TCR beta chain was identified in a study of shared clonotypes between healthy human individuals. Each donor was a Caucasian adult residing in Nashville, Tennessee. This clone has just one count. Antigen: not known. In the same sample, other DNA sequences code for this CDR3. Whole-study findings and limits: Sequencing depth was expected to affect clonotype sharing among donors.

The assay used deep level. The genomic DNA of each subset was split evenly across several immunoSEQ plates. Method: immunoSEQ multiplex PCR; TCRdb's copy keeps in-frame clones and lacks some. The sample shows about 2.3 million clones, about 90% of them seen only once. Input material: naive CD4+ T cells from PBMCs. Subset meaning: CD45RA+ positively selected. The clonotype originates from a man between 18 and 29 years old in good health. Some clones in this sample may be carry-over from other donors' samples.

The CDR3 spells CASSLTDRGYEQYF. CDR3 sequence (DNA): TGTGCCAGCAGTTTAACCGACAGGGGATACGAGCAGTACTTC. The chain combines TRBV28 with TRBJ2-7; 8 nucleotides align to TRBD1. The CDR3 totals 14 residues. J lost 4 bases, V lost 2 bases, and 4 bases had no gene match. The germline CDR1 and CDR2 sequences are MDHEN and SYDVKM.